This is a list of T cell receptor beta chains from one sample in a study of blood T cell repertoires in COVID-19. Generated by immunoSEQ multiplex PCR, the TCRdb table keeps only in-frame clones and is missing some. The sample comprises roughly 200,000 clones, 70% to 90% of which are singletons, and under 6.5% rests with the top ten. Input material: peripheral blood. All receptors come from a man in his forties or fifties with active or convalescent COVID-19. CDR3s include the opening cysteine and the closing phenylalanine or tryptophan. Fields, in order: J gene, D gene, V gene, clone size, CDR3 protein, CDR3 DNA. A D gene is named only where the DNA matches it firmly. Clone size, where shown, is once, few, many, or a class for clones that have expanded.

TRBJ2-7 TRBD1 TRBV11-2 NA CASSSPLTGTYEQYF TGTGCCAGCAGCTCACCGTTGACAGGGACCTACGAGCAGTACTTC
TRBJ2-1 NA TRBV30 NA CAWSLADGNHEQFF TGTGCCTGGAGTTTAGCGGATGGTAACCATGAGCAGTTCTTC
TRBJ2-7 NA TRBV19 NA CASSSHGGHEQYF TGTGCCAGTAGTTCCCATGGTGGCCACGAGCAGTACTTC
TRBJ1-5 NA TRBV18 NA CASSPMQGIQPQHF TGTGCCAGCTCACCAATGCAGGGTATACAGCCCCAGCATTTT
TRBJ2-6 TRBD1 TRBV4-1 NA CASSLGQASSGANVLTF TGCGCCAGCAGCCTTGGACAGGCGAGCTCTGGGGCCAACGTCCTGACTTTC
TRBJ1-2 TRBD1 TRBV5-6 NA CASSPNTGQGLSRYGYTF TGTGCCAGCAGCCCCAACACGGGACAGGGCTTAAGTCGCTATGGCTACACCTTC
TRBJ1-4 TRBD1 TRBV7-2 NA CASRIRDRDEKLFF TGTGCCAGCAGAATACGGGACAGAGATGAAAAACTGTTTTTT
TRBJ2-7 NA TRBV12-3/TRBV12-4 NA CASSSYEEQYF TGTGCCAGCAGTTCCTATGAGGAGCAGTACTTC
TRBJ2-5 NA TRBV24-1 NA CATSNPGGGETQYF TGTGCCACCAGTAACCCAGGGGGAGGCGAGACCCAGTACTTC
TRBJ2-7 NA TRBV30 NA CAWTGTRVGHEQYF TGTGCCTGGACCGGAACGCGAGTGGGCCACGAGCAGTACTTC
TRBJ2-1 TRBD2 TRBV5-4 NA CASSLVAGGPNEQFF TGTGCCAGCAGCTTGGTCGCGGGAGGGCCCAATGAGCAGTTCTTC
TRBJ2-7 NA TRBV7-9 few CASSWADNEQYF TGTGCCAGCAGCTGGGCCGATAACGAGCAGTACTTC
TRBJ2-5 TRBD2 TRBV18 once CASSLLGGETQYF TGTGCCAGCTCACTCTTGGGAGGGGAGACCCAGTACTTC
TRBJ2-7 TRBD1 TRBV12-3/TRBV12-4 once CASSLMAGGEYF TGTGCCAGCAGTTTAATGGCAGGGGGCGAGTACTTC
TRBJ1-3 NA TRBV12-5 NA CASGPGVLGPNSGNTIYF TGTGCTAGTGGACCAGGGGTTTTGGGACCAAACTCTGGAAACACCATATATTTT
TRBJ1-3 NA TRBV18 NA CASSHDRDTRNTIYF TGTGCCAGCTCCCATGATCGGGACACCAGAAACACCATATATTTT
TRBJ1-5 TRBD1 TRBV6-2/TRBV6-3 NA CASSYNSRTGVSNQPQHF TGTGCCAGCAGTTACAATTCCCGGACAGGGGTTAGCAATCAGCCCCAGCATTTT
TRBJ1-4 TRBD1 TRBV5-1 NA CASSDRSGGGNEKLFF TGCGCCAGCAGCGATCGGTCAGGGGGCGGGAATGAAAAACTGTTTTTT
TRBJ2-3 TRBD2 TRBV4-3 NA CASSQSPGLAGTDTQYF TGCGCCAGCAGCCAATCACCGGGACTAGCGGGTACAGATACGCAGTATTTT
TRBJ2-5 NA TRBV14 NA CASSRGGNQETQYF TGTGCCAGCAGCCGCGGGGGCAACCAAGAGACCCAGTACTTC
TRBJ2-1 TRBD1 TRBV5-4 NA CASSWMGQGYNEQFF TGTGCCAGCAGCTGGATGGGACAGGGCTACAATGAGCAGTTCTTC
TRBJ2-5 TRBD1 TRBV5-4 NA CASSWGRGQADQETQYF TGTGCCAGCAGCTGGGGCCGTGGACAGGCCGATCAAGAGACCCAGTACTTC
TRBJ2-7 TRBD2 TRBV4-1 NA CASSHGTSGPPEF TGCGCCAGCAGCCATGGGACTAGCGGGCCGCCGGAGTTC
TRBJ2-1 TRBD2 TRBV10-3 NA CAIRPGTSGHNEQFF TGTGCCATCAGACCTGGGACTAGCGGACACAATGAGCAGTTCTTC
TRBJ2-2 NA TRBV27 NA CASSTDKNTGELFF TGTGCCAGCAGTACCGACAAGAACACCGGGGAGCTGTTTTTT
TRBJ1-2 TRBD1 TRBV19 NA CASSTNGQGSNYGYTF TGTGCCAGTAGTACAAACGGACAGGGCTCTAACTATGGCTACACCTTC
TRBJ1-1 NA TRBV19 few CASSIIGGAFF TGTGCCAGTAGTATAATTGGAGGAGCTTTCTTT
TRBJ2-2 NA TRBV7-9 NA CASRSSASNTGELFF TGTGCCAGCAGGTCTAGTGCTTCGAACACCGGGGAGCTGTTTTTT
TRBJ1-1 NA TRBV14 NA CASSQDRSGATEAFF TGTGCCAGCAGCCAAGATCGGTCTGGAGCCACTGAAGCTTTCTTT
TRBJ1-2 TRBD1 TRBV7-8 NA CASRPTLDRPLYGYTF TGTGCCAGCAGGCCCACGCTGGACAGGCCGCTTTATGGCTACACCTTC
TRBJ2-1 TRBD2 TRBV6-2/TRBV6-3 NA CASSGTKHNEQFF TGTGCCAGCAGTGGGACTAAACACAATGAGCAGTTCTTC
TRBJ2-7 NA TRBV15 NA CATSSRRDGGYEQYF TGTGCCACCAGCTCCCGGAGGGATGGGGGCTACGAGCAGTACTTC
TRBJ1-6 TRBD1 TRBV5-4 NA CASSPRWTGLATPLHF TGTGCCAGCAGCCCTAGATGGACAGGGCTGGCAACACCCCTCCACTTT
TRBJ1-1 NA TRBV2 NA CASSVGGGKNTEAFF TGTGCCAGCAGTGTAGGCGGGGGAAAGAACACTGAAGCTTTCTTT
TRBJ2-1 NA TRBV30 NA CAWSEQGEQFF TGTGCCTGGAGTGAACAGGGTGAGCAGTTCTTC
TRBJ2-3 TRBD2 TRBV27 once CASRLTLAGFTDTQYF TGTGCCAGCAGACTTACTCTAGCGGGGTTCACAGATACGCAGTATTTT
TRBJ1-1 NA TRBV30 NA CAWSDRDTEAFF TGTGCCTGGAGTGACAGGGACACTGAAGCTTTCTTT
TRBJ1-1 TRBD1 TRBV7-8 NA CASSLGGRGDAEAFF TGTGCCAGCAGCTTAGGCGGCAGGGGGGACGCTGAAGCTTTCTTT
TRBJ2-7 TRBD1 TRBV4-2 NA CASSQGTGNSYEQYF TGTGCCAGCAGCCAAGGGACAGGGAACTCCTACGAGCAGTACTTC
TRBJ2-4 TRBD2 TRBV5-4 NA CASSLGTSDIQYF TGTGCCAGCAGCTTGGGGACTAGTGACATTCAGTACTTC
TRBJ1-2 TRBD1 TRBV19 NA CASSRDREGYGYTF TGTGCCAGTAGTAGGGACAGGGAGGGCTATGGCTACACCTTC
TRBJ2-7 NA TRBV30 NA CAWSTPGVTYEQYF TGTGCCTGGAGTACACCGGGTGTAACCTACGAGCAGTACTTC
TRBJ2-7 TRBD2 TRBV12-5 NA CASGLVLLGGSYEQYF TGTGCTAGTGGTTTGGTTTTGTTGGGGGGGAGCTACGAGCAGTACTTC
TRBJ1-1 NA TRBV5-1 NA CASSSPSEAFF TGCGCCAGCAGCTCCCCCAGTGAAGCTTTCTTT
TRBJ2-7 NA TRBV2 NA CASRRGGGSYEQYF TGTGCCAGCAGGAGGGGGGGCGGCAGCTACGAGCAGTACTTC
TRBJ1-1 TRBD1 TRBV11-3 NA CASSLDGQGMNTEAFF TGTGCCAGCAGCTTAGACGGACAGGGCATGAACACTGAAGCTTTCTTT
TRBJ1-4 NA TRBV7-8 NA CASSPQSYNEKLFF TGTGCCAGCAGCCCCCAGTCATACAATGAAAAACTGTTTTTT
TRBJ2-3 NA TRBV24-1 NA CATSDRDRAGWTDTQYF TGTGCCACCAGTGACCGTGACCGCGCGGGGTGGACAGATACGCAGTATTTT